Listed here are 3 T cell receptor beta chains from one sample, sequenced in a study of T-cell reconstitution after alpha-beta-depleted transplantation in children. Unique molecular identifiers featured in how the TCRbeta library was prepared. Each CDR3 protein gets one entry after TCRdb re-called the PCR reads with MiXCR. The data hold some 600,000 distinct CDR3 sequences, with roughly 13% observed a single time. The source was PBMCs, mostly from graft donor cells, collected 360 days after TCRalphabeta/CD19-depleted stem cell transplant. These receptors were obtained from a male patient between 10 and 17 years old who had a stem cell transplant for acute myeloid leukemia, so the T cells may come from the graft donor.

The chain combines TRBV7-2 with TRBJ1-3; possible D gene TRBD1, 6 bases. The CDR3 sequence is 15 residues long. Germline V gene lookup returns CDR1 SGHTA and CDR2 FQGNSA. V lost 5 bases to trimming and J lost 2 bases, with 13 bases between them. The CDR3 bases are TGTGCCAGCAGCAGGCCGGGGGCGCCTGGAAACACCATATATTTT. This codes for CASSRPGAPGNTIYF.

V gene TRBV20-1 combines with J gene TRBJ2-7; the D gene is possibly TRBD2 (7 bases). The CDR3 is 14 residues long. V was clipped by 6 bases and J by 2 bases, with 17 bases between them. Per germline, CDR1 DFQATT and CDR2 SNEGSKA (reference sequence). The CDR3 is CSAKLGGLPYEQYF. As DNA, the CDR3 is TGCAGTGCGAAGCTCGGGGGGCTCCCCTACGAGCAGTACTTC.

The chain recombines TRBV15 with TRBJ1-1, with D tentatively TRBD1 (5 bases). The CDR3 runs to 19 residues. Trimming removed 0 bases at V and 5 bases at J, with 25 bases between. Germline CDR1 and CDR2: LNHNV and YYDKDF (reference sequence). The CDR3 sequence is CATSRETVFNLWSKTEAFF. The CDR3 DNA is TGTGCCACCAGCAGAGAGACAGTGTTCAATCTGTGGTCGAAGACTGAAGCTTTCTTT.